This T cell receptor beta chain was obtained from a study of T cell clonotyping in hematopoietic cell transplantation. Whole-study findings and limits: Graft donor and pretransplant recipient Inverse Simpson Index values predicted broader posttransplant TCR diversity. Pathologically expanded recipient clonotypes increased progressively from day 30 to day 180 as diversity fell.

TCRdb's copy holds only in-frame clones and misses some; the assay was immunoSEQ multiplex PCR. The sample records under 9,500 clones, 75% to 85% being singletons. Details on this clone: The antigen remains unidentified.

Trimming took off 8 bases at V and 2 bases at J, with 16 bases between the two ends. Germline V gene lookup returns CDR1 MNHEY and CDR2 SMNVEV (reference sequence). The CDR3 consists of 14 residues. The chain carries TRBV27 and TRBJ2-7; D possibly corresponds to TRBD2 (6 bases). The sequence came from a female patient aged 50 to 60 who had an allogeneic stem cell transplant from an unrelated donor, so the T cells may come from the graft donor. Some clones in this sample may be carry-over from other donors' samples. This material consisted of peripheral blood mononuclear cells, taken 180 days after allogeneic stem cell transplant. The DNA of the CDR3 is TGTGCCAGCTCCTGGACGGAGGGAACCTACGAGCAGTACTTC. It translates to CASSWTEGTYEQYF.